The rows below give T cell receptor beta chains drawn from one sample of a study of blood T cell repertoires in COVID-19. Data came from immunoSEQ multiplex PCR; TCRdb stores just in-frame clones and leaves some out. The sample records roughly 200,000 clones, 79% being singletons. Sample: peripheral blood. Receptors were obtained from a woman aged 40 to 49 with COVID-19, enrolled during active disease. CDR3s include the opening cysteine and the closing phenylalanine or tryptophan. D genes are given only for firm matches. A clone size is listed for some rows: how often the clone was seen (once, few, many), or a class if it is expanded.

J gene: TRBJ2-2
V gene: TRBV7-2
D gene: TRBD1
clone size: few
CDR3 DNA: TGTGCCAGCAGCCCGGGACAGGAGGTTCCTCGGGAGCTGTTTTTT
CDR3 protein: CASSPGQEVPRELFF

J gene: TRBJ2-7
V gene: TRBV12-3/TRBV12-4
D gene: TRBD2
clone size: -
CDR3 DNA: TGTGCCAGCAACCGCGGGAGATTGGGCGAGCAGTACTTC
CDR3 protein: CASNRGRLGEQYF

J gene: TRBJ2-6
V gene: TRBV10-2
D gene: TRBD2
clone size: few
CDR3 DNA: TGCGCCAGCGGCATAGCGGGAGGGACCGGGGCCAACGTCCTGACTTTC
CDR3 protein: CASGIAGGTGANVLTF

J gene: TRBJ1-3
V gene: TRBV28
D gene: TRBD1
clone size: -
CDR3 DNA: TGTGCCAGCAGTCTGGGACAGGCTAGAAACACCATATATTTT
CDR3 protein: CASSLGQARNTIYF

J gene: TRBJ1-2
V gene: TRBV5-5
D gene: TRBD1
clone size: -
CDR3 DNA: TGTGCCAGCAGCTTGAGGACAGGGGATGGCTACACCTTC
CDR3 protein: CASSLRTGDGYTF

J gene: TRBJ2-5
V gene: TRBV18
D gene: TRBD1
clone size: few
CDR3 DNA: TGTGCCAGCTCTCCTTCGGGACAGGGGGCTTGGGAGACCCAGTACTTC
CDR3 protein: CASSPSGQGAWETQYF

J gene: TRBJ1-2
V gene: TRBV7-2
D gene: -
clone size: -
CDR3 DNA: TGTGCCAGCAGCCACGGACAGAACTATGGCTACACCTTC
CDR3 protein: CASSHGQNYGYTF

J gene: TRBJ1-1
V gene: TRBV9
D gene: -
clone size: -
CDR3 DNA: TGTGCCAGCAGCGTCCCGGGTAGGTCTGAAGCTTTCTTT
CDR3 protein: CASSVPGRSEAFF

J gene: TRBJ2-7
V gene: TRBV2
D gene: TRBD1
clone size: few
CDR3 DNA: TGTGCCAGCATGGACCCCTGGAGACAGGGTGGTTCCTACGAGCAGTACTTC
CDR3 protein: CASMDPWRQGGSYEQYF

J gene: TRBJ1-1
V gene: TRBV5-1
D gene: -
clone size: -
CDR3 DNA: TGCGCCAGCAGCTTGCAGGGGAACACTGAAGCTTTCTTT
CDR3 protein: CASSLQGNTEAFF

J gene: TRBJ2-7
V gene: TRBV5-6
D gene: -
clone size: -
CDR3 DNA: TGTGCCAGCAGCAAATCTGGGCGGGTTCCCTACGAGCAGTACTTC
CDR3 protein: CASSKSGRVPYEQYF

J gene: TRBJ1-5
V gene: TRBV6-1
D gene: -
clone size: -
CDR3 DNA: TGTGCCAGCAGTGAAGACAGGTGGTATCAGCCCCAGCATTTT
CDR3 protein: CASSEDRWYQPQHF

J gene: TRBJ1-2
V gene: TRBV7-2
D gene: -
clone size: -
CDR3 DNA: TGTGCCAGCACCAGGGTTGGCTATGGCTACACCTTC
CDR3 protein: CASTRVGYGYTF

J gene: TRBJ1-3
V gene: TRBV7-8
D gene: -
clone size: -
CDR3 DNA: TGTGCCAGCAGACCAGAGTGGGGAATAGGACTTACCTCTGGAAACACCATATATTTT
CDR3 protein: CASRPEWGIGLTSGNTIYF

J gene: TRBJ1-2
V gene: TRBV27
D gene: -
clone size: -
CDR3 DNA: TGTGCCAGCAGCGATGTATTCAGGGGCGCCCAATACTATGGCTACACCTTC
CDR3 protein: CASSDVFRGAQYYGYTF

J gene: TRBJ1-2
V gene: TRBV19
D gene: -
clone size: -
CDR3 DNA: TGTGCCAGTAGTATATTAATGGGGCGGACCGCCACTAACTATGGCTACACCTTC
CDR3 protein: CASSILMGRTATNYGYTF

J gene: TRBJ1-5
V gene: TRBV12-5
D gene: -
clone size: -
CDR3 DNA: TGTGCTAGTGGTTCCCTATTCGATCAGCCCCAGCATTTT
CDR3 protein: CASGSLFDQPQHF

J gene: TRBJ2-2
V gene: TRBV5-4
D gene: -
clone size: once
CDR3 DNA: TGTGCCAGCAGCTCCCGAGAATTGGCCGGGGAGCTGTTTTTT
CDR3 protein: CASSSRELAGELFF

J gene: TRBJ1-3
V gene: TRBV5-1
D gene: TRBD1
clone size: once
CDR3 DNA: TGCGCCAGCAGACCGACAGGGGATAAGAAAAACACCATATATTTT
CDR3 protein: CASRPTGDKKNTIYF

J gene: TRBJ2-3
V gene: TRBV11-2
D gene: TRBD2
clone size: -
CDR3 DNA: TGTGCCAGCAGCTTCATGGAGGCGGGAGGAATTGATACGCAGTATTTT
CDR3 protein: CASSFMEAGGIDTQYF

J gene: TRBJ2-1
V gene: TRBV6-5
D gene: TRBD2
clone size: -
CDR3 DNA: TGTGCCAGCAGTTATGGGACTAGCGAGTTCTTC
CDR3 protein: CASSYGTSEFF

J gene: TRBJ2-3
V gene: TRBV4-1
D gene: -
clone size: -
CDR3 DNA: TGCGCCAGCAGCCAAGCCGAGGCGGGGCGATACTTTAGCACAGATACGCAGTATTTT
CDR3 protein: CASSQAEAGRYFSTDTQYF

J gene: TRBJ2-7
V gene: TRBV4-2
D gene: -
clone size: -
CDR3 DNA: TGTGCCAGCAGCCAAGAAAGGACACGAGGAGACAGCTCCTACGAGCAGTACTTC
CDR3 protein: CASSQERTRGDSSYEQYF

J gene: TRBJ1-5
V gene: TRBV5-6
D gene: -
clone size: -
CDR3 DNA: TGTGCCAGCAGCTTGCCAGGTCAGCCCCAGCATTTT
CDR3 protein: CASSLPGQPQHF

J gene: TRBJ2-6
V gene: TRBV15
D gene: TRBD1
clone size: -
CDR3 DNA: TGTGCCACCAGCCCGGACAGGATTGCTGGGGCCAACGTCCTGACTTTC
CDR3 protein: CATSPDRIAGANVLTF

J gene: TRBJ1-6
V gene: TRBV7-8
D gene: -
clone size: -
CDR3 DNA: TGTGCCAGCGGCGTGAGGACATTGAATTCACCCCTCCACTTT
CDR3 protein: CASGVRTLNSPLHF

J gene: TRBJ2-1
V gene: TRBV29-1
D gene: TRBD2
clone size: -
CDR3 DNA: TGCAGCGTTGCCAAACTAGCGGGAGGGTACAATGAGCAGTTCTTC
CDR3 protein: CSVAKLAGGYNEQFF

J gene: TRBJ1-1
V gene: TRBV30
D gene: -
clone size: -
CDR3 DNA: TGTGCCCGAGCAAGGAAACAGTATATGAACACTGAAGCTTTCTTT
CDR3 protein: CARARKQYMNTEAFF

J gene: TRBJ1-1
V gene: TRBV5-1
D gene: -
clone size: -
CDR3 DNA: TGCGCCAGCAGCTTAACCCAGGGGAACACTGAAGCTTTCTTT
CDR3 protein: CASSLTQGNTEAFF

J gene: TRBJ1-1
V gene: TRBV12-3/TRBV12-4
D gene: TRBD1
clone size: -
CDR3 DNA: TGTGCCAGCAGCCCGGACAGGGCTATAGAAGCTTTCTTT
CDR3 protein: CASSPDRAIEAFF

J gene: TRBJ2-7
V gene: TRBV7-6
D gene: -
clone size: -
CDR3 DNA: TGTGCCACGGCTACTGGGGCTTCCTACGAGCAGTACTTC
CDR3 protein: CATATGASYEQYF

J gene: TRBJ1-2
V gene: TRBV6-4
D gene: TRBD1
clone size: -
CDR3 DNA: TGTGCCAGCAGTGACACATTGGGGACAGACCTATATGGCTACACCTTC
CDR3 protein: CASSDTLGTDLYGYTF

J gene: TRBJ2-3
V gene: TRBV27
D gene: TRBD2
clone size: -
CDR3 DNA: TGTGCCAGCAGCCAACCCGGGACTAGCGGGGGGAATACGCAGTATTTT
CDR3 protein: CASSQPGTSGGNTQYF

J gene: TRBJ2-7
V gene: TRBV5-1
D gene: TRBD2
clone size: -
CDR3 DNA: TGCGCCAGCAGCGCCGGGACTAGCGCCTACGAGCAGTACTTC
CDR3 protein: CASSAGTSAYEQYF

J gene: TRBJ2-5
V gene: TRBV11-2
D gene: TRBD1
clone size: -
CDR3 DNA: TGTGCCAGCAGCCGACAGCGGACAGGGAATAGGGAGACCCAGTACTTC
CDR3 protein: CASSRQRTGNRETQYF

J gene: TRBJ2-5
V gene: TRBV18
D gene: TRBD1
clone size: -
CDR3 DNA: TGTGCCAGCTCACCGGGACAGGGGGCCCAGTACTTC
CDR3 protein: CASSPGQGAQYF

J gene: TRBJ1-1
V gene: TRBV7-6
D gene: TRBD1
clone size: -
CDR3 DNA: TGTGCCAGCAGCCGGGACAGGGGGAGGCCTGAAGCTTTCTTT
CDR3 protein: CASSRDRGRPEAFF